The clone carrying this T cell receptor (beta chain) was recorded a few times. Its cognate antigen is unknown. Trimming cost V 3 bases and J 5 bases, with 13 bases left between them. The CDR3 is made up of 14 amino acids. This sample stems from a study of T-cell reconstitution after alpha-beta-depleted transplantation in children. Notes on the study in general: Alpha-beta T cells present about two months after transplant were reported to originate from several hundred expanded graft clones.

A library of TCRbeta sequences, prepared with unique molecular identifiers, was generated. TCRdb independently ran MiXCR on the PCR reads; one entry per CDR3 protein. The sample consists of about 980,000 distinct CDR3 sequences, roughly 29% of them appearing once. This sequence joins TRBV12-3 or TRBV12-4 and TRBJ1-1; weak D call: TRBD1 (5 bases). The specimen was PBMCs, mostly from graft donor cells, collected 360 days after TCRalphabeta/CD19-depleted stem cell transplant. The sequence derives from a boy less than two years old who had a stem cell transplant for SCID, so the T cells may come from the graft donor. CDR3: CASSFSGSGTEAFF. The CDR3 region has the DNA TGTGCCAGCAGTTTTTCAGGGTCGGGGACTGAAGCTTTCTTT.